This T cell receptor beta chain was recorded in a study of CD8+ T cells in alopecia areata. Study-wide results and limits: Lesional scalp exceeded normal scalp in clonality, especially in alopecia totalis/universalis.

After isolation, RNA underwent reverse transcription to generate cDNA as the sequencing template. The method was immunoSEQ multiplex PCR; TCRdb's version includes in-frame clones alone and lacks a portion of them. Of 200,000 to 250,000 clones in the sample, approximately 61% were seen once. Germline V lookup: CDR1 SGHAT, CDR2 FQNNGV. V was clipped by 5 bases and J by 7 bases, with 15 bases between them. The CDR3 loop spans 13 amino acids. In regard to this clone: Its antigen is currently unknown.

The chain couples TRBV11-2 to TRBJ2-7; D gene uncertain. This receptor was identified in a human donor with alopecia areata. Sequences were derived from CD4+ T cells sorted from blood, sampled at week 0. CDR3 sequence (DNA): TGTGCCAGCAGCCCCGTTAGGTTCCGGGAGCAGTACTTC. Protein sequence: CASSPVRFREQYF.